This T cell receptor beta chain comes out of a study of T cell responses to AZD1222 COVID-19 vaccine. General study results and limits: Spike-specific TCR repertoires showed rising breadth and depth after two AZD1222 doses. Baseline testing showed seropositivity in only five or six AZD1222 recipients. White British ancestry dominated among donors, who included more females, and clonal diversity was possibly underestimated.

Concerning this clone itself: The antigen is unknown.

From germline, CDR1 is PRHDT and CDR2 FYEKMQ (reference sequence). Trimming at V came to 5 bases and at J to 4 bases, leaving 12 bases not matched to a gene. The CDR3 has 17 residues. Method: immunoSEQ multiplex PCR; TCRdb's copy keeps in-frame clones and lacks some. This sample yields about 110,000 clones, of which 70% to 90% are seen a single time; 15% belongs to the top ten. Sequencing was performed on peripheral blood, taken 28 days after the second AZD1222 dose. The chain joins TRBV13 to TRBJ2-3; the match to TRBD1 covers 10 bases. This sequence originates from an adult who received the AZD1222 COVID-19 vaccine. The CDR3 DNA reads TGTGCCAGCAGCCCCCGGATCGGGACAGGGGCTCCAGATACGCAGTATTTT. Amino acids: CASSPRIGTGAPDTQYF. The full variable domain, completed using reference TRBV13 and TRBJ2-3, is AAGVIQSPRHLIKEKRETATLKCYPIPRHDTVYWYQQGPGQDPQFLISFYEKMQSDKGSIPDRFSAQQFSDYHSELNMSSLELGDSALYFCASSPRIGTGAPDTQYFGPGTRLTVL.